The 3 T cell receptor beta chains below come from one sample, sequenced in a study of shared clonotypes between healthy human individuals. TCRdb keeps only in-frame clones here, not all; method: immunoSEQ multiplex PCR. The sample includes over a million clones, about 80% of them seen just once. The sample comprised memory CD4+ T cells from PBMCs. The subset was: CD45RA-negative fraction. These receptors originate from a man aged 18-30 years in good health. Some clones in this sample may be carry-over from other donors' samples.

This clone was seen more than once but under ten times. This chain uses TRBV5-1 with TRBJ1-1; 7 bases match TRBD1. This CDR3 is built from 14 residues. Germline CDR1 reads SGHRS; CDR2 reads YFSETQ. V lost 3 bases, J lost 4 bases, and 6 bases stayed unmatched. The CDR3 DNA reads TGCGCCAGCAGCTCGACGTCAGGGGGCACTGAAGCTTTCTTT. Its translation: CASSSTSGGTEAFF.

The CDR3 nucleotides are TGCGCCAGCAGGGCCGGTGGGGCCAACGTCCTGACTTTC. This translates into CASRAGGANVLTF. The gene calls are TRBV5-1 and TRBJ2-6; no clear D gene. CDR3 length equals 13 residues. Trimming left V 5 bases short and J 3 bases short, with 6 bases between. Germline V gives CDR1 SGHRS, CDR2 YFSETQ.

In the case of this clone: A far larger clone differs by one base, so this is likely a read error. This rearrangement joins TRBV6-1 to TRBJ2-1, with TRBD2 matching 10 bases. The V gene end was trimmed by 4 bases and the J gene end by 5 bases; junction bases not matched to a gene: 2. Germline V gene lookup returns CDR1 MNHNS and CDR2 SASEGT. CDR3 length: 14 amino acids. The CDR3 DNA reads TGTGCCAGCAGTGTAGCGGGAGGTGACAATGAGCAGTTCTTC. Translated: CASSVAGGDNEQFF.